This TCR beta chain was identified in a study of control samples from healthy donors and cancer patients. Trimming stripped 2 bases from V and 4 bases from J, with 8 bases between. Germline-derived CDR1 and CDR2 are LGHNT and FRNRAP. The CDR3 is 13 residues long. TCRdb's table, derived via immunoSEQ multiplex PCR, lists solely in-frame clones and lacks some. The table records 95,000 to 100,000 clones, approximately 90% of them present only once. The V gene is TRBV12-5, the J gene TRBJ1-1, with no clear D. Sequenced sample: blood. This TCR derives from a man aged 25-40 years in good health. CDR3 bases: TGTGCTAGTGGTTTGTATGATATCACTGAAGCTTTCTTT. Residues: CASGLYDITEAFF.